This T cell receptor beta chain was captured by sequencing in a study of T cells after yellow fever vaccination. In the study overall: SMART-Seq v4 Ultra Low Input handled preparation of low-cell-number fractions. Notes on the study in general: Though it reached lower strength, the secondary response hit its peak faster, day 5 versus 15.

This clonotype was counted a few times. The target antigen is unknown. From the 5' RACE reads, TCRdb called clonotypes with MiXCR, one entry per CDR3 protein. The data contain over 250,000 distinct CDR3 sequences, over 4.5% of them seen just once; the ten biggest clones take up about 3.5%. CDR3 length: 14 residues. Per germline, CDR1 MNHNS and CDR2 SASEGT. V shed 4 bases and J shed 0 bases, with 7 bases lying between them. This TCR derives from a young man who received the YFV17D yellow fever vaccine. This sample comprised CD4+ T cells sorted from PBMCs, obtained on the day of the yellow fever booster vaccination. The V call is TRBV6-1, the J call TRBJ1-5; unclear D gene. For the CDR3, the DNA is TGTGCCAGCAGTGTACTTAATAGCAATCAGCCCCAGCATTTT. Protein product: CASSVLNSNQPQHF.